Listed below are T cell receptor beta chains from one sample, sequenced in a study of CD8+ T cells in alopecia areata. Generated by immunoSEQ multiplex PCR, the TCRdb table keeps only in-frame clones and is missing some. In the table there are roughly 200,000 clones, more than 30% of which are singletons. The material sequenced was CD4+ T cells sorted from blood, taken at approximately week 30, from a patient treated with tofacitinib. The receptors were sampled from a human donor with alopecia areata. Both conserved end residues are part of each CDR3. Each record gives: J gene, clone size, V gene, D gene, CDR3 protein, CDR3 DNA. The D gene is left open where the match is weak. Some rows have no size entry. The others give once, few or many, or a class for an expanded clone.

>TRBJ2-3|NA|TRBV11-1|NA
CASSLGGNLGIHTQYF
TGTGCCAGCAGCTTAGGTGGAAACCTAGGGATTCATACGCAGTATTTT
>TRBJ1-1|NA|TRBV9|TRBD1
CASSPPKTGTNTEAFF
TGTGCCAGCAGTCCACCCAAGACAGGGACGAACACTGAAGCTTTCTTT
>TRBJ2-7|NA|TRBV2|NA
CASSQGPGVSYEQYF
TGTGCCAGCAGTCAGGGACCGGGGGTGTCCTACGAGCAGTACTTC
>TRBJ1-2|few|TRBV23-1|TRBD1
CASSHKDRDSTTANYGYTF
TGCGCCAGCAGTCACAAGGACAGGGACTCAACGACAGCTAACTATGGCTACACCTTC
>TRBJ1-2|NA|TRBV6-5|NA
CASSPGSSYGYTF
TGTGCCAGCAGTCCCGGTTCTTCCTATGGCTACACCTTC
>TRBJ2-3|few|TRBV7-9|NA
CASSFPLNTDTQYF
TGTGCCAGCAGCTTTCCGTTAAACACAGATACGCAGTATTTT
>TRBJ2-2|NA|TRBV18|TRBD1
CASSPNGQGAAGELFF
TGTGCCAGCTCCCCGAACGGACAGGGCGCAGCCGGGGAGCTGTTTTTT
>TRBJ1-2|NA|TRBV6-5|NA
CASSYGVNGYTF
TGTGCCAGCAGTTACGGGGTGAATGGCTACACCTTC
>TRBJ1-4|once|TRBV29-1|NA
CSGGMNFNEKLFF
TGCAGCGGCGGGATGAACTTCAATGAAAAACTGTTTTTT
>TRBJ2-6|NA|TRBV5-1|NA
CASSLGHPTLSGANVLTF
TGCGCCAGCAGCTTGGGACACCCAACCCTCTCTGGGGCCAACGTCCTGACTTTC
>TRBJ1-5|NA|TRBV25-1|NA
CASSELGQGSNQPQHF
TGTGCCAGCAGTGAGTTAGGGCAGGGGAGCAATCAGCCCCAGCATTTT
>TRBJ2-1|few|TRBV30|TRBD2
CAWSVQPWGAGGRARYNEQFF
TGTGCCTGGAGTGTACAGCCCTGGGGAGCGGGGGGCCGAGCGAGATACAATGAGCAGTTCTTC
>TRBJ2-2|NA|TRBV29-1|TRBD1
CSVNKQGAGELFF
TGCAGCGTTAATAAACAGGGGGCTGGGGAGCTGTTTTTT
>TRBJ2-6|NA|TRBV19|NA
CASSIGVTGANVLTF
TGTGCCAGTAGTATCGGAGTAACCGGGGCCAACGTCCTGACTTTC
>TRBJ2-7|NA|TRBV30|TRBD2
CAWSGKSGGSYEQYF
TGTGCCTGGAGTGGGAAAAGCGGGGGATCCTACGAGCAGTACTTC
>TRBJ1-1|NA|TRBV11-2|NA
CASSPLARNTEAFF
TGTGCCAGCAGCCCCCTAGCTAGGAACACTGAAGCTTTCTTT
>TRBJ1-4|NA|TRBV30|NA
CAWKESGIPNEKLFF
TGTGCCTGGAAAGAGAGCGGGATCCCTAATGAAAAACTGTTTTTT
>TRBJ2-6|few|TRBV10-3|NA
CAIAIGPRAGANVLTF
TGTGCCATCGCTATCGGACCCAGAGCTGGGGCCAACGTCCTGACTTTC
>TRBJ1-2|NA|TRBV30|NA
CAGVRGGYGYTF
TGTGCTGGAGTTCGGGGTGGTTATGGCTACACCTTC
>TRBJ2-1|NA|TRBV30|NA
CAWSPIGSVHNEQFF
TGTGCCTGGAGCCCTATTGGGTCGGTCCACAATGAGCAGTTCTTC
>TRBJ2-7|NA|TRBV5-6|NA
CASSLMPGAGNEQYF
TGTGCCAGCAGCCTGATGCCGGGGGCAGGCAACGAGCAGTACTTC
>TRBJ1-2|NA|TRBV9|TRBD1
CASTATGDGYTF
TGTGCCAGCACCGCAACAGGGGATGGCTACACCTTC
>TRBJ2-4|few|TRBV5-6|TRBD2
CASSSERENGIQYF
TGTGCCAGCAGCTCCGAGCGGGAGAACGGCATTCAGTACTTC
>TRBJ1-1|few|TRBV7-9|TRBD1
CASSLALAGGVNTEAFF
TGTGCCAGCAGCTTAGCGCTGGCAGGGGGCGTGAACACTGAAGCTTTCTTT
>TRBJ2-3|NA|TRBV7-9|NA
CASSPPSGRATDTQYF
TGTGCCAGCAGCCCCCCAAGCGGTCGGGCCACAGATACGCAGTATTTT
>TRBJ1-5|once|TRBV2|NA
CASSGPQLYSNQPQHF
TGTGCCAGCAGTGGTCCGCAGCTATATAGCAATCAGCCCCAGCATTTT
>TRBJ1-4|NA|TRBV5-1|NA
CASSLGPLQGPTNEKLFF
TGCGCCAGCAGCTTGGGACCCTTACAGGGCCCAACTAATGAAAAACTGTTTTTT
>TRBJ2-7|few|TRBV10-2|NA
CAARAGLAGNYEQYF
TGCGCCGCCAGAGCCGGGCTAGCAGGAAACTACGAGCAGTACTTC
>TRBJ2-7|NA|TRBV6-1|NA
CASSLQGTYEQYF
TGTGCCAGCAGCCTACAGGGCACCTACGAGCAGTACTTC